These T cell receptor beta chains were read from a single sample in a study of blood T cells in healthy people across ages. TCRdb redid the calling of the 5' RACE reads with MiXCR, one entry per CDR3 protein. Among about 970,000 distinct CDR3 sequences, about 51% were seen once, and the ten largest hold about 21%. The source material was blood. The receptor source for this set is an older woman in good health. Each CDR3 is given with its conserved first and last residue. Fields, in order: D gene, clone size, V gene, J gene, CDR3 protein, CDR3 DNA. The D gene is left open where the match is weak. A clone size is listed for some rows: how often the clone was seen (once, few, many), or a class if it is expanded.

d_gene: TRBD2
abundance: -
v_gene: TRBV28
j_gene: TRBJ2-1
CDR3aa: CASIGLAGNYNEQFF
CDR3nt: TGTGCCAGCATAGGACTAGCGGGAAACTACAATGAGCAGTTCTTC

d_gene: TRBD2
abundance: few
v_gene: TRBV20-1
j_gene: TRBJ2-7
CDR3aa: CSANDVGGSLYEQYF
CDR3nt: TGCAGTGCTAATGACGTCGGCGGGAGTCTATACGAGCAGTACTTC

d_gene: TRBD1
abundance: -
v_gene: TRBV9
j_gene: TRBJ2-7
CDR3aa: CASIQPMGQGTAYEQYF
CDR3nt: TGTGCCAGCATCCAACCCATGGGACAGGGGACAGCCTACGAGCAGTACTTC

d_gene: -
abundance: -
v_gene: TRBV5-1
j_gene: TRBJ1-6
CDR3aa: CASQAGLSYNSPLHF
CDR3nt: TGCGCCAGTCAAGCGGGGCTCTCCTATAATTCACCCCTCCACTTT

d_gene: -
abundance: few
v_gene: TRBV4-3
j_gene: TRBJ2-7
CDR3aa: CASSQVQAEAYEQYF
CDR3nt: TGCGCCAGCAGCCAAGTACAGGCCGAGGCTTACGAGCAGTACTTC

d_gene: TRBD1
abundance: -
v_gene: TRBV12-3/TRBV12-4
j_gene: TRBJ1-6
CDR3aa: CASIGQGAGYNSPLHF
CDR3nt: TGTGCCAGCATAGGACAGGGAGCGGGCTATAATTCACCCCTCCACTTT

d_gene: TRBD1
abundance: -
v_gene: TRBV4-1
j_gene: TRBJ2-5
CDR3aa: CASSQGQGAYAGETQYF
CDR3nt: TGCGCCAGCAGCCAGGGACAGGGGGCTTATGCGGGAGAGACCCAGTACTTC

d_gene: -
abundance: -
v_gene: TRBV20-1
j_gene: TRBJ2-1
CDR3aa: CSASALALKRVNEQFF
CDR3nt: TGCAGTGCTAGTGCGCTAGCCCTAAAGCGTGTCAATGAGCAGTTCTTC

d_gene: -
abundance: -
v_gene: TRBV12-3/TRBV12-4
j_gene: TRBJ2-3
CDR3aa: CASTGVARPDTQYF
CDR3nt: TGTGCCAGCACCGGTGTTGCTCGCCCTGATACGCAGTATTTT

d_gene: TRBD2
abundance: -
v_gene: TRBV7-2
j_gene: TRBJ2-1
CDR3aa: CASSHDRAGHNEQFF
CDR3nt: TGTGCCAGCAGCCACGATCGAGCGGGACACAATGAGCAGTTCTTC

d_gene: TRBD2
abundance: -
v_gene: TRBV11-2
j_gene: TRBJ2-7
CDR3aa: CASSLDWTGTSGAHSYEQYF
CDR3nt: TGTGCCAGCAGCTTAGATTGGACGGGGACTAGCGGGGCCCACTCCTACGAGCAGTACTTC

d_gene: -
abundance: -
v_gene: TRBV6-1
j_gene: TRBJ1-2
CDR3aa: CASSFLGDSYTF
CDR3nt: TGTGCCAGCAGTTTCCTCGGGGATAGCTACACCTTC

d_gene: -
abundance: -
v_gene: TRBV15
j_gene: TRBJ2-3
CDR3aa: CATSRVGERTRTDTQYF
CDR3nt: TGTGCCACCAGCAGAGTTGGGGAAAGAACCCGCACAGATACGCAGTATTTT

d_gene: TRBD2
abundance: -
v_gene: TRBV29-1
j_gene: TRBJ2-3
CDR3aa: CSVEVGAGATDTQYF
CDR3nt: TGCAGCGTTGAAGTGGGAGCGGGAGCCACAGATACGCAGTATTTT

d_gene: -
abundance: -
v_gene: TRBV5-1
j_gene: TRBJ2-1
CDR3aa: CASSLQHNEQFF
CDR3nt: TGCGCCAGCAGCTTACAGCACAATGAGCAGTTCTTC

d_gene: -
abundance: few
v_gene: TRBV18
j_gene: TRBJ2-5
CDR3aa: CASSPPDSQETQYF
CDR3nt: TGTGCCAGCTCACCACCCGACAGCCAAGAGACCCAGTACTTC

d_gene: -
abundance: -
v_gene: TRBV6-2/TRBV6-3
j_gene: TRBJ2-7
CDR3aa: CASKLISGPRGSEQYF
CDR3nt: TGTGCCAGCAAGCTGATCAGCGGGCCCCGAGGATCCGAGCAGTACTTC

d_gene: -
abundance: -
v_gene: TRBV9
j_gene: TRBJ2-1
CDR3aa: CASSVGDQNNEQFF
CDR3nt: TGTGCCAGCAGCGTAGGAGACCAGAACAATGAGCAGTTCTTC

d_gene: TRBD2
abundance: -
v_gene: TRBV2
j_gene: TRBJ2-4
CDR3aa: CASSEGTSGGNSIQYF
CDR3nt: TGTGCCAGCAGTGAAGGGACTAGCGGGGGGAATAGCATTCAGTACTTC

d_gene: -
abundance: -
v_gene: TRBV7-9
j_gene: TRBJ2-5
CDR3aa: CASSSPEWYQETQYF
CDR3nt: TGTGCCAGCAGCTCACCTGAATGGTACCAAGAGACCCAGTACTTC

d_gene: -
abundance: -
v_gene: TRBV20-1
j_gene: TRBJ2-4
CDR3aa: CSARDLWGDEAKNIQYF
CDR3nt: TGCAGTGCTAGAGATCTATGGGGGGATGAGGCCAAAAACATTCAGTACTTC

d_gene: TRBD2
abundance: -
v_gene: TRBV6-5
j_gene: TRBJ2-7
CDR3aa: CASSVAGVQSYEQYF
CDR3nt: TGTGCCAGCAGTGTAGCGGGAGTTCAGTCCTACGAGCAGTACTTC

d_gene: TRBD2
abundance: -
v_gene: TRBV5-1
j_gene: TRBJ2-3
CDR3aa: CASSLALLAGGTDAQYF
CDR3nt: TGCGCCAGCAGCTTGGCCCTACTAGCGGGAGGCACAGATGCGCAGTATTTT

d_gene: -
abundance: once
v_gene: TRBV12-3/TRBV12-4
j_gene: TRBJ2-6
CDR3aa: CASTLDRGGGGANVLTF
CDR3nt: TGTGCCAGCACCCTCGACAGGGGAGGGGGTGGGGCCAACGTCCTGACTTTC

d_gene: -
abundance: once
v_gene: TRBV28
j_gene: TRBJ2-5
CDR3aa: CASSFARYQETQYF
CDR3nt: TGTGCCAGCAGTTTCGCGAGGTACCAAGAGACCCAGTACTTC

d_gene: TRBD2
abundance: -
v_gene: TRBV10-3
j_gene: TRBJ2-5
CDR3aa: CAAKRGEQETQYF
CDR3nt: TGTGCCGCAAAGCGGGGGGAGCAAGAGACCCAGTACTTC

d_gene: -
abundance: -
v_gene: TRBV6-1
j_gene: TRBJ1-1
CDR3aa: CASSDQGQTVTEAFF
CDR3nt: TGTGCCAGCAGTGATCAGGGACAAACGGTCACTGAAGCTTTCTTT

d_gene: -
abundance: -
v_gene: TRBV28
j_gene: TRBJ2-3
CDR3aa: CASSSLADPWDTQYF
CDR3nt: TGTGCCAGCAGTTCTTTAGCGGACCCCTGGGATACGCAGTATTTT

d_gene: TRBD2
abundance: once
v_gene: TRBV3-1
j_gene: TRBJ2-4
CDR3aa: CASSQSAGGRVAKNIQYF
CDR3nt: TGTGCCAGCAGCCAATCAGCGGGGGGGAGGGTAGCCAAAAACATTCAGTACTTC

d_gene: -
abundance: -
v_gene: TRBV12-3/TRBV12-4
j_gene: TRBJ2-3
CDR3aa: CASSVLVKVDTQYF
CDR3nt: TGTGCCAGCAGTGTTTTAGTGAAGGTGGATACGCAGTATTTT

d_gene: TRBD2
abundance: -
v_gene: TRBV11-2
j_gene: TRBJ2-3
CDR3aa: CASSSGRLAGSWGTDTQYF
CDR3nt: TGTGCCAGCAGCTCGGGAAGACTAGCGGGAAGTTGGGGCACAGATACGCAGTATTTT

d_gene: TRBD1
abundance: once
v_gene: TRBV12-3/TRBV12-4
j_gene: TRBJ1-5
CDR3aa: CASSRGPGQVNQPQHF
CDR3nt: TGTGCCAGCAGCCGAGGACCGGGACAGGTAAATCAGCCCCAGCATTTT

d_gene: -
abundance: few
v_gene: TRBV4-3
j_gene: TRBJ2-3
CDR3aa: CASSQDSSRGTQYF
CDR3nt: TGCGCCAGCAGCCAAGATTCCAGTCGGGGGACGCAGTATTTT

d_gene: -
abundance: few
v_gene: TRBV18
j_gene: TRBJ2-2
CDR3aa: CASSPTNPRELFF
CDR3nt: TGTGCCAGCTCACCGACTAATCCCCGGGAGCTGTTTTTT

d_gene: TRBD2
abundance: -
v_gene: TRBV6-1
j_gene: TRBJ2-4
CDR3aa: CASTRRLAGEVAKNIQYF
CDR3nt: TGTGCCAGCACCAGGCGGCTAGCGGGAGAGGTGGCCAAAAACATTCAGTACTTC